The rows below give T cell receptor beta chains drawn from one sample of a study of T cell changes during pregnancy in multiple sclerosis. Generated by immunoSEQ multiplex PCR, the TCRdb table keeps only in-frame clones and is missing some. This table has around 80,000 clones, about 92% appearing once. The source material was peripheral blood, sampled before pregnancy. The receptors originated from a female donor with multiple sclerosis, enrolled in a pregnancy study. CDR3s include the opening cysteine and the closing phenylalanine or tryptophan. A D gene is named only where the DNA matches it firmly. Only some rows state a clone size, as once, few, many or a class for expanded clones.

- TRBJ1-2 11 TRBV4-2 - TGTGCCAGCAGCCTTAGTCATGGCTACACCTTC CASSLSHGYTF
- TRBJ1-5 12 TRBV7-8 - TGTGCCAGCAGCGTAAGCAATCAGCCCCAGCATTTT CASSVSNQPQHF
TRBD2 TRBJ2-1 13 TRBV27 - TGTGCCAGCAGTCGACTAGCGATACATGAGCAGTTCTTC CASSRLAIHEQFF
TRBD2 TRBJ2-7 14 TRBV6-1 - TGTGCCAGCAAGCTAGCGGGGTCATCCTACGAGCAGTACTTC CASKLAGSSYEQYF
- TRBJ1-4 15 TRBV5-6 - TGTGCCAGCAGCTTGGCCTGGGGAGGAGAGGAAAAACTGTTTTTT CASSLAWGGEEKLFF
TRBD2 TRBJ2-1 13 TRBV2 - TGTGCCAGTGGACTAGCGGGTACAAATGAGCAGTTCTTC CASGLAGTNEQFF
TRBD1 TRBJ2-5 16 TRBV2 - TGTGCCAGCAGACAACTTTCAGGGACAGAGCAAGAGACCCAGTACTTC CASRQLSGTEQETQYF
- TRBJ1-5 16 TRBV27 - TGTGCCAGCAGTTTAGAATCCCCAGGGCGAAATCAGCCCCAGCATTTT CASSLESPGRNQPQHF
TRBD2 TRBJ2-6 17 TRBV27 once TGTGCCAGCAGTTTACTAGCGGGAGACTCTGGGGCCAACGTCCTGACTTTC CASSLLAGDSGANVLTF
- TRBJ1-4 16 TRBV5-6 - TGTGCCAGCAGCTGGACAAGGTTTGGCACAGGGGAAAAACTGTTTTTT CASSWTRFGTGEKLFF
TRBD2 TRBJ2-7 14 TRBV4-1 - TGCGCCAGCAGCTACAGTAGCGGGGGTTACGAGCAGTACTTC CASSYSSGGYEQYF
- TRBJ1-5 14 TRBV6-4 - TGTGCCAGCAGTCCACAGGGAAAAGGTCAGCCCCAGCATTTT CASSPQGKGQPQHF
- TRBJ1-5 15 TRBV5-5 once TGTGCCAGCAGCTTGGGTGGACAGAGCAATCAGCCCCAGCATTTT CASSLGGQSNQPQHF
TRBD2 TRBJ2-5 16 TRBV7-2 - TGTGCCAGCAGCTTCTCACTAGCGGGTTCTGCAGAGACCCAGTACTTC CASSFSLAGSAETQYF
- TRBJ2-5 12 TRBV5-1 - TGCGCCAGCAGCTTGGGTAAAGAGACCCAGTACTTC CASSLGKETQYF
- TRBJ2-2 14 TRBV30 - TGTGCCTGGAGGCACAGTGGTAACACCGGGGAGCTGTTTTTT CAWRHSGNTGELFF
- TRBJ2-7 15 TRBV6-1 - TGTGCCAGCAGTGAAGCTTGGGGGAGGAACTACGAGCAGTACTTC CASSEAWGRNYEQYF
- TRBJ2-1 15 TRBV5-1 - TGCGCCAGCAGCTTGTCCCAGGGGCGCTACAATGAGCAGTTCTTC CASSLSQGRYNEQFF
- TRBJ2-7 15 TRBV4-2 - TGTGCCAGCAGCCAAGAAAGCGGGTCCTCCTACGAGCAGTACTTC CASSQESGSSYEQYF
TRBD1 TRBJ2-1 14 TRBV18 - TGTGCCAGCTCAAGGGACAGGGGGTACAATGAGCAGTTCTTC CASSRDRGYNEQFF
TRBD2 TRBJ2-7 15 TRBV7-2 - TGTGCCAGCAGCTTACTAGCGGGAGGGGCCTACGAGCAGTACTTC CASSLLAGGAYEQYF
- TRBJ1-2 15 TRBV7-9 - TGTGCCAGCAGCTTAGCGCATGCGTGGGAGGGTGGCTACACCTTC CASSLAHAWEGGYTF
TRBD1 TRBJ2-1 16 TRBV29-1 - TGCAGCGTTGAAGATCTCTCGGGGACAGGATACAATGAGCAGTTCTTC CSVEDLSGTGYNEQFF
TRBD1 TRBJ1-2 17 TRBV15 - TGTGCCACCAGCAGAGAGGGCGGACAGGGAGGGAGTAATGGCTACACCTTC CATSREGGQGGSNGYTF
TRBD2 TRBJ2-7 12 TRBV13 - TGTGCCACCGGGAGGGGAACCTACGAGCAGTACTTC CATGRGTYEQYF
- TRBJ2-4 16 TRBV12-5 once TGTGCTAGTGGTTTGGTAGGGGGTGTGGGCAAAAACATTCAGTACTTC CASGLVGGVGKNIQYF
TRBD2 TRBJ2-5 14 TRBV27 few TGTGCCAGCAGTTTACTAGCGGGAGGGGAAACCCAGTACTTC CASSLLAGGETQYF
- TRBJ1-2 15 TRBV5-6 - TGTGCCAGCAGCTTGCCCGGGACATCCACCTATGGCTACACCTTC CASSLPGTSTYGYTF
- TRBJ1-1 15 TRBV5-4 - TGTGCCAGCAGCTTGGGCAGATCTGCGAACACTGAAGCTTTCTTT CASSLGRSANTEAFF
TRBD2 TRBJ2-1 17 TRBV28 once TGTGCCAGCAGTTGGGGTGGAGCGGGAGGGCCCTCGAATGAGCAGTTCTTC CASSWGGAGGPSNEQFF
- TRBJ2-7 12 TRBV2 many TGTGCCAGCAGGGAGGGTATGGGCGAGCAGTACTTC CASREGMGEQYF
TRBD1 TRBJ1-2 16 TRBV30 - TGTGCCTGGAGTGTACCTAAGGGACAGGGCGACTATGGCTACACCTTC CAWSVPKGQGDYGYTF
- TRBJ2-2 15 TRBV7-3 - TGTGCCAGCAGCTTAACGGGAGTGGACACCGGGGAGCTGTTTTTT CASSLTGVDTGELFF
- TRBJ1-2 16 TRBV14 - TGTGCCAGCAGCCAAGATTCACAGGCCCCGGTGTGGGGCTACACCTTC CASSQDSQAPVWGYTF
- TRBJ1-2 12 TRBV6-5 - TGTGCCAGCAGTCCGGTCAACTATGGCTACACCTTC CASSPVNYGYTF
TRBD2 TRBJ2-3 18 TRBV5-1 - TGCGCCAGCAGCCCGGGACTAGCGGGACCTCGGAACACAGATACGCAGTATTTT CASSPGLAGPRNTDTQYF
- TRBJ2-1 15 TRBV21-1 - TGTGCCAGCAGCAATAGCGGGAGGGCCGGTAATGAGCAGTTCTTC CASSNSGRAGNEQFF
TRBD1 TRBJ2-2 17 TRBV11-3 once TGTGCCAGCAGCCGAGGTGGGGGACAGGGGTTCACCGGGGAGCTGTTTTTT CASSRGGGQGFTGELFF
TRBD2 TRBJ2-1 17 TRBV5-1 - TGCGCCAGCAGCTTGGGGGACGGGACTAGCGGCTACAATGAGCAGTTCTTC CASSLGDGTSGYNEQFF
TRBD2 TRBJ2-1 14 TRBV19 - TGTGCCAGTAGAACTAGCGGGGTCTACAATGAGCAGTTCTTC CASRTSGVYNEQFF
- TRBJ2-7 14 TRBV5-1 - TGCGCCAGCAGCCCGGACGGGAGCTCCTACGAGCAGTACTTC CASSPDGSSYEQYF
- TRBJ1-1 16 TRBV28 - TGTGCCAGCAGTTCGGCAGGGCCACATCATGGGGCTGAAGCTTTCTTT CASSSAGPHHGAEAFF
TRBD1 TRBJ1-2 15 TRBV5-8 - TGTGCCAGCACCCTCTTTACAGGGGCCTCGGGACTTTACACCTTC CASTLFTGASGLYTF
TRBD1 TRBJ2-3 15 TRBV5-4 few TGTGCCAGCAGTTTGGACAGGGGGGCAACAGATACGCAGTATTTT CASSLDRGATDTQYF
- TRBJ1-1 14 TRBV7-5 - TGTGCCAGAAGCTTACCCGTATCGGACAGGGAAGCTTTCTTT CARSLPVSDREAFF
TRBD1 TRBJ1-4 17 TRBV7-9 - TGTGCCAGCAGCTTAGTATCAGGGGGCCCAACTAATGAAAAACTGTTTTTT CASSLVSGGPTNEKLFF
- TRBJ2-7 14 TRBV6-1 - TGTGCCAGCAGTGAAGCGGGAGACCCCTACGAGCAGTACTTC CASSEAGDPYEQYF
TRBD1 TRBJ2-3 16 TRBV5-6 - TGTGCCAGCAGCCGAACGACAGGGGCTCGGACAGATACGCAGTATTTT CASSRTTGARTDTQYF
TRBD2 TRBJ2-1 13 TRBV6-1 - TGTGCCAGCGGGACTAGCGTTTACAATGAGCAGTTCTTC CASGTSVYNEQFF
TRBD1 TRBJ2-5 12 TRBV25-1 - TGTGCCACCAGGGGGCTCGGAGAGACCCAGTACTTC CATRGLGETQYF
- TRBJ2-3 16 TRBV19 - TGTGCCAGTAGTATTGACTCTAGCTGGGACACAGATACGCAGTATTTT CASSIDSSWDTDTQYF
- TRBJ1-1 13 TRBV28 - TGTGCCAGCAGTTCCAGCGGCGGGACTGAAGCTTTCTTT CASSSSGGTEAFF
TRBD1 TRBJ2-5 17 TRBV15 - TGTGCCACCAGCAGGGGGACCGGGGCAGGGGGCGAGGGGACCCAGTACTTC CATSRGTGAGGEGTQYF